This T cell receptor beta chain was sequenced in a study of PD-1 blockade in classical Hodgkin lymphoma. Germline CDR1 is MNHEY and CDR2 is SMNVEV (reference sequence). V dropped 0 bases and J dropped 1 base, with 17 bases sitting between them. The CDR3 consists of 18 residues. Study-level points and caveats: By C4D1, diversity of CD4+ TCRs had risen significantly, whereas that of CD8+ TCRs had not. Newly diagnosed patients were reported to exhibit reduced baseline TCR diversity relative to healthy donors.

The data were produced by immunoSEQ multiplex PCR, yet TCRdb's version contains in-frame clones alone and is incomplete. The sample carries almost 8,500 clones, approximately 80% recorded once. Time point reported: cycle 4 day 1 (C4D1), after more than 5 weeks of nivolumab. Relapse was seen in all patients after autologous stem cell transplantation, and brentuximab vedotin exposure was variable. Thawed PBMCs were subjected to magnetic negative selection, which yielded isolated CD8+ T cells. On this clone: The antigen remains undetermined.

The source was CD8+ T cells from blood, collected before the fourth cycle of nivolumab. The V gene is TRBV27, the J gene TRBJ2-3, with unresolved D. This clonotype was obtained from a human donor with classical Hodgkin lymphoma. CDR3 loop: CASSLSVGSPPGTDTQYF. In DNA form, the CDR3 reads TGTGCCAGCAGTTTATCGGTAGGAAGCCCTCCCGGCACAGATACGCAGTATTTT.